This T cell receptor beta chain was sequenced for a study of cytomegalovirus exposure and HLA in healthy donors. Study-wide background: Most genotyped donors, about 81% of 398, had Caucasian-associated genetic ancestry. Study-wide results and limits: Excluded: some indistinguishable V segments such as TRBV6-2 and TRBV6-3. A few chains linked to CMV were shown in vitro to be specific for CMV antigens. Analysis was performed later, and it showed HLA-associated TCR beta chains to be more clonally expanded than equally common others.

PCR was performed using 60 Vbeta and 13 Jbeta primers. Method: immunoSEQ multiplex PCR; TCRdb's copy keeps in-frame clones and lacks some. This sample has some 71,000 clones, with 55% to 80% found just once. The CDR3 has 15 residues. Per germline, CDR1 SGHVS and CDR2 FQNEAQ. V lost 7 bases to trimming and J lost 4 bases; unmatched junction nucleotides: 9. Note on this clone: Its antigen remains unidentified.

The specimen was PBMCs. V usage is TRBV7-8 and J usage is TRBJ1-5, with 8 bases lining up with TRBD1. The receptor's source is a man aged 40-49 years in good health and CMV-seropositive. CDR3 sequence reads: CASTLDRGGNQPQHF. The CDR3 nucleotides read TGTGCCAGCACCCTAGACAGGGGTGGAAATCAGCCCCAGCATTTT.